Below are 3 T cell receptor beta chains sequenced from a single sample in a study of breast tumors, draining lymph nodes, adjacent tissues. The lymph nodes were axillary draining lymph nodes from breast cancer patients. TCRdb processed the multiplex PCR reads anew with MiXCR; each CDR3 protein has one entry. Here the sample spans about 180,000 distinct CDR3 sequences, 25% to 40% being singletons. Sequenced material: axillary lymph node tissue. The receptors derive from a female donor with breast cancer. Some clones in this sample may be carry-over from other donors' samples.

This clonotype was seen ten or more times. As DNA, the CDR3 is TGCGCCAGCAGCTTGGTGTCACGCCAAGAGACCCAGTACTTC. Its translation: CASSLVSRQETQYF. The rearrangement joins TRBV5-1 to TRBJ2-5; D remains unclear. Germline V CDR1 and CDR2: SGHRS, YFSETQ. This CDR3 spans 14 amino acids. The V end was cut by 0 bases, the J end by 1 base, with 7 bases between.

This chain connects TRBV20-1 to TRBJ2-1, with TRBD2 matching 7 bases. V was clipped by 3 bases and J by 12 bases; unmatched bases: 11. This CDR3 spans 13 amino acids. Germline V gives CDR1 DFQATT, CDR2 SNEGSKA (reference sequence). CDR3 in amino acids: CSARASGTDTQFF. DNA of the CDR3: TGCAGTGCTAGGGCTAGCGGCACAGATACGCAGTTCTTC.

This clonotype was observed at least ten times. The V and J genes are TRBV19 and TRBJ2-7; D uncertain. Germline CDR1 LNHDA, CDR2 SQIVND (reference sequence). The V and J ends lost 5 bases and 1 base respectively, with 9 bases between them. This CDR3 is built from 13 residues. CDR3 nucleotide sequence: TGTGCCAGTAGTCCCGGACGGTCCTACGAGCAGTACTTC. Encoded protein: CASSPGRSYEQYF.